A selection of T cell receptor beta chains follows, all from one sample in a study of blood T cell repertoires in COVID-19. Sequencing used immunoSEQ multiplex PCR; TCRdb keeps in-frame clones, though not all of them. This sample has 300,000 to 350,000 clones, with about nine tenths found just once. What was sequenced was PBMCs or T cells enriched from blood (not recorded which). These receptors all come from a woman in her twenties or thirties who had recovered from COVID-19. CDR3s include the opening cysteine and the closing phenylalanine or tryptophan. The order of the fields is J gene, clone size, V gene, D gene, CDR3 protein, CDR3 DNA. The D gene is left open where the match is weak. The size of a clone is reported for some rows only, either as once, few or many, or as a class for expanded clones.

TRBJ1-1	-	TRBV18	-	CASSLRRDTEAFF	TGTGCCAGCTCACTGCGACGGGACACTGAAGCTTTCTTT
TRBJ1-5	-	TRBV2	-	CASSPLTGIQPQHF	TGTGCCAGCAGTCCCCTTACGGGGATCCAGCCCCAGCATTTT
TRBJ2-3	-	TRBV5-1	TRBD2	CASSLAAVAGASTDTQYF	TGCGCCAGCAGCTTGGCCGCAGTAGCGGGGGCTAGCACAGATACGCAGTATTTT
TRBJ1-5	-	TRBV27	-	CASSLSPRQPQHF	TGTGCCAGCAGTTTATCACCACGGCAGCCCCAGCATTTT
TRBJ1-4	-	TRBV18	-	CASSPWGRDEKLFF	TGTGCCAGCTCACCTTGGGGCAGGGATGAAAAACTGTTTTTT
TRBJ1-5	-	TRBV9	-	CASDEAGDSNQPQHF	TGTGCCAGCGACGAAGCAGGGGATAGCAATCAGCCCCAGCATTTT
TRBJ2-7	-	TRBV2	TRBD1	CASSDYWSGLGQISYEQYF	TGTGCCAGCAGTGATTACTGGTCCGGCTTGGGACAGATCTCCTACGAGCAGTACTTC
TRBJ1-6	-	TRBV2	-	CASSERRVWSPLHF	TGTGCCAGCAGTGAAAGGCGGGTCTGGTCACCCCTCCACTTT
TRBJ2-2	-	TRBV3-1/TRBV3-2	-	CASSPSGGGGELFF	TGTGCCAGCAGCCCTTCTGGCGGCGGCGGGGAGCTGTTTTTT
TRBJ1-2	-	TRBV9	-	CASSVEVAGYGYTF	TGTGCCAGCAGCGTAGAGGTTGCAGGCTATGGCTACACCTTC
TRBJ1-5	few	TRBV28	TRBD1	CASSLRRTGVSNQPQHF	TGTGCCAGCAGTCTCCGACGGACAGGGGTTAGCAATCAGCCCCAGCATTTT
TRBJ1-2	once	TRBV18	-	CASSPQGRDGYTF	TGTGCCAGCTCACCACAGGGGAGGGATGGCTACACCTTC
TRBJ1-2	-	TRBV5-6	-	CASSLDDLARGYGYTF	TGTGCCAGCAGCTTGGACGACCTGGCGAGAGGATATGGCTACACCTTC
TRBJ2-3	-	TRBV11-1	-	CASSLYGGDTQYF	TGTGCCAGCAGCTTATACGGCGGGGATACGCAGTATTTT
TRBJ1-2	-	TRBV4-1	TRBD1	CASSQVLGQVNYGYTF	TGCGCCAGCAGCCAAGTATTGGGACAGGTCAACTATGGCTACACCTTC
TRBJ1-2	-	TRBV27	TRBD1	CASSLEGTGFYGYTF	TGTGCCAGCAGTTTAGAGGGGACAGGTTTCTATGGCTACACCTTC
TRBJ1-2	-	TRBV27	-	CASSRSGTPRLAFNYGYTF	TGTGCCAGCAGTCGGAGCGGGACACCACGTCTCGCCTTCAACTATGGCTACACCTTC
TRBJ2-1	-	TRBV4-1	TRBD2	CASSHSRGVSENEQFF	TGCGCCAGCAGCCATAGCCGGGGGGTCAGCGAAAATGAGCAGTTCTTC
TRBJ1-1	-	TRBV12-5	-	CASARGRGLLTEAFF	TGTGCTAGTGCCCGAGGACGGGGTCTATTGACTGAAGCTTTCTTT
TRBJ2-5	-	TRBV11-2	TRBD2	CASSLVRGSSVSGETQYF	TGTGCCAGCAGCTTAGTACGCGGGAGTTCTGTTTCGGGGGAGACCCAGTACTTC
TRBJ1-2	-	TRBV7-9	TRBD1	CASSRGTANLNGYTF	TGTGCCAGCAGCCGCGGGACAGCCAATCTCAACGGCTACACCTTC
TRBJ1-1	-	TRBV19	-	CASSIGTGLMNTEAFF	TGTGCCAGTAGTATAGGGACGGGACTTATGAACACTGAAGCTTTCTTT
TRBJ1-6	-	TRBV25-1	-	CASSKRRGQINSPLHF	TGTGCCAGCAGTAAACGAAGGGGCCAAATTAATTCACCCCTCCACTTT
TRBJ1-1	-	TRBV6-5	-	CASSYSAGTEAFF	TGTGCCAGCAGTTACTCTGCGGGGACTGAAGCTTTCTTT
TRBJ2-3	-	TRBV3-1/TRBV3-2	TRBD2	CASSQDRGFAGGQEDTQYF	TGTGCCAGCAGCCAAGATCGGGGGTTTGCGGGAGGGCAAGAAGATACGCAGTATTTT
TRBJ2-2	-	TRBV7-3	TRBD2	CASSLWAGADTGELFF	TGTGCCAGCAGCTTATGGGCGGGAGCCGACACCGGGGAGCTGTTTTTT
TRBJ1-2	-	TRBV11-1	-	CASSLGPGHGYTF	TGTGCCAGCAGCTTAGGGCCAGGGCATGGCTACACCTTC
TRBJ1-5	-	TRBV2	TRBD1	CASITGVGQPQHF	TGTGCCAGCATAACAGGGGTGGGTCAGCCCCAGCATTTT